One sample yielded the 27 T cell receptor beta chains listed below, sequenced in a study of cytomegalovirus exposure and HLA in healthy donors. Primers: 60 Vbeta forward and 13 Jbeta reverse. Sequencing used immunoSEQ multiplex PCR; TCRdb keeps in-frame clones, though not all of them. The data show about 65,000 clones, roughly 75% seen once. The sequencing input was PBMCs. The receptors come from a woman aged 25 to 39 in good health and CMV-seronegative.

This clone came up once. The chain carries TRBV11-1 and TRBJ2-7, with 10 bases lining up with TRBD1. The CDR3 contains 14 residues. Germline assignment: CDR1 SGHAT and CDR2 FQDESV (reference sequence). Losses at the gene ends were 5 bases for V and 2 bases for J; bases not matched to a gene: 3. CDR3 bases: TGTGCCAGCAGCAGGACAGGGGGGCCCTACGAGCAGTACTTC. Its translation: CASSRTGGPYEQYF. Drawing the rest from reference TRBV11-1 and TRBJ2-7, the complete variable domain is EAEVAQSPRYKITEKSQAVAFWCDPISGHATLYWYRQILGQGPELLVQFQDESVVDDSQLPKDRFSAERLKGVDSTLKIQPAELGDSAMYLCASSRTGGPYEQYFGPGTRLTVT.

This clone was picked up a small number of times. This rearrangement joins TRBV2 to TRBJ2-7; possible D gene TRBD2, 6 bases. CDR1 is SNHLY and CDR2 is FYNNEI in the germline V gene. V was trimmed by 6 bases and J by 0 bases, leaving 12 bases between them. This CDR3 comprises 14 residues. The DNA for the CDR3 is TGTGCCAGCAGGCCGGGACTTAGCTCCTACGAGCAGTACTTC. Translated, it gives CASRPGLSSYEQYF.

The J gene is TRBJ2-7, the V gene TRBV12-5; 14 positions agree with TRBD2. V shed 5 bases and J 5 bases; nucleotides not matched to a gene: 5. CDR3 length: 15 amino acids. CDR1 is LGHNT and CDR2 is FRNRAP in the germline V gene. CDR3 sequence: CASGRLAGGPDEQYF. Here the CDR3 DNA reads TGTGCTAGTGGTAGACTAGCGGGAGGGCCTGACGAGCAGTACTTC.

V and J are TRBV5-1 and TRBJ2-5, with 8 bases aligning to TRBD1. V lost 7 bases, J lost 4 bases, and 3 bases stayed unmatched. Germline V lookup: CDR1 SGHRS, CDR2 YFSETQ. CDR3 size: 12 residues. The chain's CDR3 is CASGQGGETQYF. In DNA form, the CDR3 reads TGCGCCAGCGGACAGGGCGGAGAGACCCAGTACTTC.

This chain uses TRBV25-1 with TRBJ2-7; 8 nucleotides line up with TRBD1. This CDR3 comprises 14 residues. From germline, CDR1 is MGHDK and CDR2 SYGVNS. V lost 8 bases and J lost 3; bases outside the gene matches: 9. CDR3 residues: CASEKGTGFYEQYF. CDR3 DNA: TGTGCCAGCGAAAAGGGGACAGGTTTCTACGAGCAGTACTTC.

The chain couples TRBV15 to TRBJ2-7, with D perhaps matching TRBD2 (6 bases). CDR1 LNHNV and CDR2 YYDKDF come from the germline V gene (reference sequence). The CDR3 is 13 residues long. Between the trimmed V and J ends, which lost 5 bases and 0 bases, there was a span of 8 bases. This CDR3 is CATSSTSSYEQYF. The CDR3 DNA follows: TGTGCCACCAGCTCGACTAGCTCCTACGAGCAGTACTTC.

The CDR3 here is CASNGQGATNRLLHTYNEQFF. The CDR3 DNA sequence: TGCGCCAGCAATGGACAGGGGGCCACAAACCGTCTTCTCCACACTTACAATGAGCAGTTCTTC. The V and J genes are TRBV4-1 and TRBJ2-1, with 11 nucleotides matching TRBD1. Germline trimming cut 7 bases from V and 4 bases from J; bases unmatched to any gene: 24. The germline V gene has CDR1 MGHRA and CDR2 YSYEKL. The CDR3 covers 21 residues.

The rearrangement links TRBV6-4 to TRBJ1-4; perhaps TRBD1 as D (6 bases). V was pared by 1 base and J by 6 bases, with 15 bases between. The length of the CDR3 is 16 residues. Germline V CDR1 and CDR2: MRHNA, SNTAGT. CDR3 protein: CASSDFPTGQDEKLFF. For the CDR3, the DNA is TGTGCCAGCAGTGACTTCCCGACAGGCCAAGATGAAAAACTGTTTTTT.

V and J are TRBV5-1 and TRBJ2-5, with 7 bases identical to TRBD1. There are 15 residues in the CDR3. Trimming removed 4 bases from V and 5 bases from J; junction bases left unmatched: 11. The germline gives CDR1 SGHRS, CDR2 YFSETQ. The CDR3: CASSPERQGLETQYF. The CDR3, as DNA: TGCGCCAGCAGCCCGGAACGACAGGGATTGGAGACCCAGTACTTC.

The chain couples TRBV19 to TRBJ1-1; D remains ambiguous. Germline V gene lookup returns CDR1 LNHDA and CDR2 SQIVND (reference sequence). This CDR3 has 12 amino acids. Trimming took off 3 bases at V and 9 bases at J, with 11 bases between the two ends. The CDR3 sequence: CASSMGDQKAFF. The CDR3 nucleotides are TGTGCCAGTAGTATGGGAGACCAAAAAGCTTTCTTT.

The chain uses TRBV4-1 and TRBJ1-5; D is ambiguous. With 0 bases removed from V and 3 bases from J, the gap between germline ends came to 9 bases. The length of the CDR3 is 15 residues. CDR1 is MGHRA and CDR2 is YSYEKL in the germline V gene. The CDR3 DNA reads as TGCGCCAGCAGCCAAGATCGCGGATTCAATCAGCCCCAGCATTTT. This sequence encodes CASSQDRGFNQPQHF.

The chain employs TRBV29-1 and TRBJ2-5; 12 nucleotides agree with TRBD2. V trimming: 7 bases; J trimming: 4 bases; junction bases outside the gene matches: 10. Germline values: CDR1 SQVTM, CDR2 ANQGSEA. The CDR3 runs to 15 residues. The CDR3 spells CSAAPASGRGETQYF. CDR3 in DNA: TGCAGCGCTGCCCCGGCTAGCGGGAGGGGAGAGACCCAGTACTTC.

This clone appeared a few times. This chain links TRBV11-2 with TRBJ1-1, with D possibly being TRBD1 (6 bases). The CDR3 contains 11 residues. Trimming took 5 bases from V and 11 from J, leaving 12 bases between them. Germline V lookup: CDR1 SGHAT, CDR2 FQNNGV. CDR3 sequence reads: CASSLTGTAFF. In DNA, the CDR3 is TGTGCCAGCAGCCTTACAGGGACCGCTTTCTTT.

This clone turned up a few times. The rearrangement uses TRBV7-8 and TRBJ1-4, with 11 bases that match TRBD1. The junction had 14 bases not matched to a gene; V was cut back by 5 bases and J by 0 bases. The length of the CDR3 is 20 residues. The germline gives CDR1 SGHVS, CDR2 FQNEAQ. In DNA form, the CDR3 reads TGTGCCAGCAGCCAAAGGTCCCAGGACAGGGGGCTAGCAACTAATGAAAAACTGTTTTTT. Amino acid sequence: CASSQRSQDRGLATNEKLFF.

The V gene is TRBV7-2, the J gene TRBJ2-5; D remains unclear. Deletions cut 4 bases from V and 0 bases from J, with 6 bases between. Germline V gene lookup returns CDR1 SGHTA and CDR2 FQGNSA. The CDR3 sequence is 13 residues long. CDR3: CASSSLYQETQYF. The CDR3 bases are TGTGCCAGCAGCTCCCTTTACCAAGAGACCCAGTACTTC.

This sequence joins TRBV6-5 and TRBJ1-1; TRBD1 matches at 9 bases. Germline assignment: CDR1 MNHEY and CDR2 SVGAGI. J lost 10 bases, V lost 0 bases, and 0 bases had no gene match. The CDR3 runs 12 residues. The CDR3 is CASSYSTGGAFF. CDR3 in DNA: TGTGCCAGCAGTTACTCGACAGGGGGAGCTTTCTTT.

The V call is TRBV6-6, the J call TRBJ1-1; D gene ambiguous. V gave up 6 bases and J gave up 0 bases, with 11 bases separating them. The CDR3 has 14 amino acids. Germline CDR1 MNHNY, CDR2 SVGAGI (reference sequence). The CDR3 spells CASRPRSMNTEAFF. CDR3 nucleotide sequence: TGTGCCAGCAGACCCCGGAGTATGAACACTGAAGCTTTCTTT.

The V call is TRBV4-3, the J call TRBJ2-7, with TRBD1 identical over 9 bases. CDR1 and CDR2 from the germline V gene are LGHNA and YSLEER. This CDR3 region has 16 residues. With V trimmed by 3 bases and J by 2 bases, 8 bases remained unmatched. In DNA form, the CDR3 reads TGCGCCAGCAGCCAGAGCCCGGGGGACAGGGCCTACGAGCAGTACTTC. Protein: CASSQSPGDRAYEQYF.

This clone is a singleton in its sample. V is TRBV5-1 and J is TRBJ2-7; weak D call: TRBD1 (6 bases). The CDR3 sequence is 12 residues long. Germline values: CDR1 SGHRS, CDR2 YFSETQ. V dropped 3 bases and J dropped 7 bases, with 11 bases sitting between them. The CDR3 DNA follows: TGCGCCAGCAGCTATACCACAGGGGAGCAGTACTTC. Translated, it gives CASSYTTGEQYF.

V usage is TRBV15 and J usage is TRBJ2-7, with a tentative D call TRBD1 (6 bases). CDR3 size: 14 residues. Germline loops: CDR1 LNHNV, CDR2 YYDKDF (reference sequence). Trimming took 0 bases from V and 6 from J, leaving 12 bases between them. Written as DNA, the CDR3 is TGTGCCACCAGCAGAGATAAGTGGGGGCTCGAGCAGTACTTC. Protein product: CATSRDKWGLEQYF.

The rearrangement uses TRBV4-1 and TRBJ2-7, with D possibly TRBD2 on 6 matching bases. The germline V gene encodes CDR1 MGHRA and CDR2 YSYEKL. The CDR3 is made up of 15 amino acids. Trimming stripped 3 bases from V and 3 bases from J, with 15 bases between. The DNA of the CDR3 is TGCGCCAGCAGCCATCGGACCGGGGGATTCTACGAGCAGTACTTC. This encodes CASSHRTGGFYEQYF.

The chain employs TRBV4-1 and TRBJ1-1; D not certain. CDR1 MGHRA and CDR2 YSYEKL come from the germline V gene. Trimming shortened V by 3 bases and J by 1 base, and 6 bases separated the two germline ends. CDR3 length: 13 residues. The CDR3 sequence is CASSQWANTEAFF. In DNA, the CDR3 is TGCGCCAGCAGCCAGTGGGCGAACACTGAAGCTTTCTTT.

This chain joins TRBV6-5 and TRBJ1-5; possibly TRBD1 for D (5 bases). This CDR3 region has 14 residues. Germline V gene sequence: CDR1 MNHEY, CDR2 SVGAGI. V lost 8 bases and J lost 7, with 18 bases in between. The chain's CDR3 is CASLRTAGGQPQHF. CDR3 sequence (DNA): TGTGCCAGCCTTCGGACCGCCGGGGGGCAGCCCCAGCATTTT.

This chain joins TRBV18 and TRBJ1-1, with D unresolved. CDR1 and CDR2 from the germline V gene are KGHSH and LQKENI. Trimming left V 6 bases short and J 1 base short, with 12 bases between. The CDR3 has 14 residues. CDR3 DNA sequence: TGTGCCAGCTCGTTTAGCGACGGGAACACTGAAGCTTTCTTT. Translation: CASSFSDGNTEAFF.

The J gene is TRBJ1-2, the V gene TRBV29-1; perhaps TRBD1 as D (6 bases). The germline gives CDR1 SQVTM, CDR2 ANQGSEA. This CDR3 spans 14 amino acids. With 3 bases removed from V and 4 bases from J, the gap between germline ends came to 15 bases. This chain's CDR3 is CSVEGAHTPYGYTF. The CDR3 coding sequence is TGCAGCGTTGAGGGGGCCCACACCCCCTATGGCTACACCTTC.

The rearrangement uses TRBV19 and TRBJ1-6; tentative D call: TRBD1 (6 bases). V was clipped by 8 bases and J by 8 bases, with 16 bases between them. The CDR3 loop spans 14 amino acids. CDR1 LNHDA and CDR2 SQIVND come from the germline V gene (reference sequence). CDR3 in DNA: TGTGCCAGTCGGGAGGGGGGAAGTTATTCACCCCTCCACTTT. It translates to CASREGGSYSPLHF.

CDR3 residues: CAWGGLAQNEQFF. The CDR3 nucleotides read TGTGCCTGGGGGGGACTAGCGCAGAATGAGCAGTTCTTC. V gene TRBV30 combines with J gene TRBJ2-1, with 10 bases that match TRBD2. CDR1 and CDR2 (germline): GTSNPN, SVGIG (reference sequence). This CDR3 contains 13 residues. The V and J ends lost 5 bases and 7 bases, in that order; junction bases with no gene match: 5.